This T cell receptor (beta chain) was documented in a study of tumor-infiltrating lymphocytes in primary liver carcinoma. Study outcomes and limitations: Relative to blood, tumors carried a significantly larger fraction of the repertoire in their top 250 clones (p = 0.039). Paired tumor-adjacent and tumor-blood samples overlapped less than tumor region pairs did.

This clonotype was seen only once. Its specificity is not known. One end of the junction is discordant with germline, which a read error may explain. cDNA specific to TCR beta was made from 500 ng of total RNA, with a constant-region primer employed for priming. It was through three nested multiplex PCR rounds of slightly modified ARM-PCR that TCR beta libraries arose. The first two PCR rounds used TRBV1-TRBV30 primers with a Cbeta primer, approximately 10 cycles each. MiXCR, applied by TCRdb to the multiplex PCR reads, yields one record per CDR3 protein. The sample has tens of thousands of distinct CDR3 sequences; about 80% are singletons. Co-extraction of both nucleic acids (RNA and DNA) used about 17-33 mg of unsorted bulk tissue. Germline assignment: CDR1 DFQATT and CDR2 SNEGSKA (reference sequence). The CDR3 is 16 amino acids.

Sequences were obtained from liver tumor tissue from sampling region 3. This sample's subset: tumor region T3, left-lateral pole. This chain connects TRBV20-1 to TRBJ2-7; 9 bases align to TRBD2. The clonotype originates from a man aged 35 to 55 with primary liver carcinoma and hepatitis B virus infection. The CDR3, as DNA: TGCAGTGGTAGAGAACCCCAGCGGGAGGAACTAAACGAGCAGTACTTC. It codes for CSGREPQREELNEQYF.